Each of the 10 T cell receptor beta chains below was sequenced from the same sample in a study of PD-1 blockade in classical Hodgkin lymphoma. Using immunoSEQ multiplex PCR, the repertoire was profiled, and TCRdb retains in-frame clones only, with some absent. This repertoire shows some 19,000 clones, 70% to 90% found once; its top ten account for around a fifth. Described time point: cycle 4 day 1 (C4D1), after five to seven weeks of nivolumab. All patients experienced relapse after autologous stem cell transplantation, and brentuximab vedotin exposure was variable. The sample here was peripheral blood mononuclear cells (PBMCs), taken before the fourth cycle of nivolumab. These receptors all stem from a human donor with classical Hodgkin lymphoma.

The J gene is TRBJ2-3, the V gene TRBV5-1; TRBD2 might be the D (6 bases). There are 13 residues in the CDR3. Germline loops: CDR1 SGHRS, CDR2 YFSETQ. Trimming left V 2 bases short and J 4 bases short, with 8 bases between. The CDR3 DNA reads as TGCGCCAGCAGCTTCCGACTAGCAGATACGCAGTATTTT. Its protein product is CASSFRLADTQYF. Filled out from reference TRBV5-1 and TRBJ2-3, the complete variable domain reads KAGVTQTPRYLIKTRGQQVTLSCSPISGHRSVSWYQQTPGQGLQFLFEYFSETQRNKGNFPGRFSGRQFSNSRSEMNVSTLELGDSALYLCASSFRLADTQYFGPGTRLTVL.

In this sample, this clone turned up once. The chain couples TRBV2 to TRBJ2-2; tentatively, D is TRBD1 (5 bases). The CDR3 has 14 residues. Germline lookup yields CDR1 SNHLY and CDR2 FYNNEI. Trimming took 5 bases from V and 7 from J, leaving 14 bases between them. The CDR3 sequence: CASSLQGEVGELFF. The CDR3 region has the DNA TGTGCCAGCAGTCTGCAGGGTGAGGTCGGGGAGCTGTTTTTT.

The chain has TRBV5-6 and TRBJ1-6, with TRBD1 identical over 9 bases. The germline V gene encodes CDR1 SGHDT and CDR2 YYEEEE. The V gene end was trimmed by 3 bases and the J gene end by 10 bases; junction bases not matched to a gene: 5. CDR3 size: 14 residues. The CDR3 nucleotides are TGTGCCAGCAGCTCAACAGGGGGCCGGTCACCCCTCCACTTT. This codes for CASSSTGGRSPLHF.

CDR3 nucleotides: TGTGCCAGCAGCCCCCGGGACAGGGGGCTTCTATCTGGGGCCAACGTCCTGACTTTC. Amino acids: CASSPRDRGLLSGANVLTF. The chain has TRBV5-5 and TRBJ2-6; 12 positions match TRBD1. The CDR3 loop spans 19 amino acids. Germline lookup yields CDR1 SGHKS and CDR2 YYEKEE (reference sequence). V was pared by 4 bases and J by 1 base, with 9 bases of the junction left unmatched.

This clone was counted between two and nine times. The chain joins TRBV6-5 to TRBJ1-6; no firm D call. The CDR3 covers 14 residues. Looked up from germline, CDR1 is MNHEY and CDR2 is SVGAGI. V lost 2 bases, J lost 5 bases, and 7 bases lay in between. CDR3 residues: CASSYGMNNSPLHF. The CDR3 coding sequence is TGTGCCAGCAGTTACGGCATGAATAATTCACCCCTCCACTTT.

This chain links TRBV6-5 with TRBJ1-1; D unresolved. The CDR3 is made up of 12 amino acids. Trimming took off 0 bases at V and 7 bases at J, with 6 bases between the two ends. From germline, CDR1 is MNHEY and CDR2 SVGAGI. CDR3 sequence reads: CASSYSRDEAFF. As DNA, the CDR3 is TGTGCCAGCAGTTACTCGAGGGATGAAGCTTTCTTT.

The chain employs TRBV6-5 and TRBJ1-2; unclear D gene. The CDR3 spans 13 residues. Germline V lookup: CDR1 MNHEY, CDR2 SVGAGI. Trimming removed 5 bases at V and 6 bases at J, with 13 bases between. CDR3 in amino acids: CASSLQEKHGYTF. The DNA for the CDR3 is TGTGCCAGCAGTCTGCAAGAGAAGCATGGCTACACCTTC.

Only a few counts were recorded for this clone. The chain has TRBV2 and TRBJ1-2, with 8 bases lining up with TRBD1. J was trimmed by 1 base and V by 4 bases; bases with no gene match: 5. From germline, CDR1 is SNHLY and CDR2 FYNNEI. The CDR3 spans 15 residues. In DNA, the CDR3 is TGTGCCAGCAGTGCGACAGGGGCCGGTAACTATGGCTACACCTTC. As protein: CASSATGAGNYGYTF. Full variable domain (rest looked up from reference TRBV2 and TRBJ1-2): EPEVTQTPSHQVTQMGQEVILRCVPISNHLYFYWYRQILGQKVEFLVSFYNNEISEKSEIFDDQFSVERPDGSNFTLKIRSTKLEDSAMYFCASSATGAGNYGYTFGSGTRLTVV.

This chain links TRBV29-1 with TRBJ2-6; D perhaps matches TRBD1 (6 bases). CDR3 length equals 17 residues. Per germline, CDR1 SQVTM and CDR2 ANQGSEA. V was shortened by 0 bases and J by 0 bases, with 12 bases between the two germline ends. The DNA of the CDR3 is TGCAGCGTTGAAGACAGGGGCACAAACTCTGGGGCCAACGTCCTGACTTTC. This encodes CSVEDRGTNSGANVLTF.

The chain recombines TRBV5-1 with TRBJ2-2, with a tentative D call TRBD2 (6 bases). Germline CDR1 reads SGHRS; CDR2 reads YFSETQ. CDR3 length: 15 residues. The V end was cut by 3 bases, the J end by 2 bases, with 11 bases between. CDR3 in DNA: TGCGCCAGCAGCTCCGACGGGACTAACACCGGGGAGCTGTTTTTT. Residues: CASSSDGTNTGELFF.